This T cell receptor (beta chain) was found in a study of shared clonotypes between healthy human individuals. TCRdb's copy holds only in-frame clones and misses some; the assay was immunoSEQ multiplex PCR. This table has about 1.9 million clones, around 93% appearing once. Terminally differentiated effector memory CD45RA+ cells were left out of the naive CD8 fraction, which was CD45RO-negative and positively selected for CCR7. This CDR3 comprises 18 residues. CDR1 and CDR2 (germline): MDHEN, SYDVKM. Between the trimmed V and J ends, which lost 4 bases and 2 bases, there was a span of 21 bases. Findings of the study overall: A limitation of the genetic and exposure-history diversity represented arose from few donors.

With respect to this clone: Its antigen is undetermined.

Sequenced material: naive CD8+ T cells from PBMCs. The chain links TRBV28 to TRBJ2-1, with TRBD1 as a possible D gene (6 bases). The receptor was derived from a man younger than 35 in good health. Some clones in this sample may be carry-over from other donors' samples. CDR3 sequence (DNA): TGTGCCAGCAGTTCCAGACCCCGGACAGCGTTGGCCTACAATGAGCAGTTCTTC. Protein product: CASSSRPRTALAYNEQFF.